The clone carrying this TCR beta chain has more than one count but fewer than ten. The antigen is not known. CDR3 length equals 13 residues. Deletions cut 3 bases from V and 6 bases from J, with 11 bases between. The data stem from a study of T-cell reconstitution after alpha-beta-depleted transplantation in children. Study-level points and caveats: Elevated TCRbeta diversity at day 60 was traced, in some patients, to surviving recipient T cells and thymic progenitors. One year after transplant, T-cell counts and diversity came mostly from newly produced T cells. Reportedly, alpha-beta T cells present about two months post-transplant originated from several hundred expanded clones of graft origin.

The library targeted TCRbeta and was prepared with unique molecular identifiers. TCRdb reanalysed the PCR reads using MiXCR and keeps one entry per CDR3 protein. The table shows about 460,000 distinct CDR3 sequences, with around 10% occurring only once. This specimen consisted of PBMCs, mostly from graft donor cells, obtained 180 days after TCRalphabeta/CD19-depleted stem cell transplant. This chain links TRBV12-3 or TRBV12-4 with TRBJ1-2; weak D call: TRBD1 (6 bases). The TCR comes from a female patient between 2 and 15 years old who had a stem cell transplant for aplastic anemia, so the T cells may come from the graft donor. CDR3 protein: CASSLNRVNGYTF. The CDR3 bases are TGTGCCAGCAGTTTGAACAGGGTCAATGGCTACACCTTC.